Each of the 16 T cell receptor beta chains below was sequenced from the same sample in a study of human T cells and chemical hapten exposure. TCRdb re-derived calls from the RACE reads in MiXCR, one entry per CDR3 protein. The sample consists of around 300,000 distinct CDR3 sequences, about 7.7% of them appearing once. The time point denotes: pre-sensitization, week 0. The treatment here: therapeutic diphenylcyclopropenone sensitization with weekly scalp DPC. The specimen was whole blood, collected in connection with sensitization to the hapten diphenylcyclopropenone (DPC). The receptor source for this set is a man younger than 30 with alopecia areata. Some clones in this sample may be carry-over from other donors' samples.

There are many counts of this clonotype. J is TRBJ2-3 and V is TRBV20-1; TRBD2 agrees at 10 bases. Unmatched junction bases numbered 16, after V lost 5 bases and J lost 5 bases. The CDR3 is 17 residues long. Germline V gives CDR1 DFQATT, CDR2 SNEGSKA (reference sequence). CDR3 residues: CSAGIKAERGGIDTQYF. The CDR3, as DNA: TGCAGTGCTGGAATAAAGGCCGAGCGGGGGGGCATAGATACGCAGTATTTT.

The CDR3 nucleotides read TGTGCCATCAGCCGTCTAGTTGGTGAGGGGGAGCTGTTTTTT. It encodes CAISRLVGEGELFF. The chain recombines TRBV10-3 with TRBJ2-2, with D unclear. The V gene lost 6 bases and the J gene lost 8 bases, with 16 bases spanning the gap. The length of the CDR3 is 14 residues. Germline CDR1 and CDR2: ENHRY and SYGVKD.

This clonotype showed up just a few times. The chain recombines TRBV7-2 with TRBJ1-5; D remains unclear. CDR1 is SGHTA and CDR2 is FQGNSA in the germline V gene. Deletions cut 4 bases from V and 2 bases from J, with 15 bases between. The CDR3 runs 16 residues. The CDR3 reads CASSSSPRGGNQPQHF. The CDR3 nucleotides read TGTGCCAGCAGCTCCTCCCCCCGGGGAGGCAATCAGCCCCAGCATTTT.

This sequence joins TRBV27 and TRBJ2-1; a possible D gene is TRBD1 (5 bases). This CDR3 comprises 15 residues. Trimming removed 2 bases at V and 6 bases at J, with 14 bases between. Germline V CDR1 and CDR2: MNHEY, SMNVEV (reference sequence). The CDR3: CASSLKWQGSNEQFF. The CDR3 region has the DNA TGTGCCAGCAGTTTAAAGTGGCAGGGCAGCAATGAGCAGTTCTTC.

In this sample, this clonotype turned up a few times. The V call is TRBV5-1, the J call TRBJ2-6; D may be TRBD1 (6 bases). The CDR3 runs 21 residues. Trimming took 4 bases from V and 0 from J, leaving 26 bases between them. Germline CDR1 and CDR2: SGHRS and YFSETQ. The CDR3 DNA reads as TGCGCCAGCAGCCGTTACCGGGACACCCTCGGAAGACACTCTGGGGCCAACGTCCTGACTTTC. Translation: CASSRYRDTLGRHSGANVLTF.

The CDR3 bases are TGTGCCATAGGGACAGGCCGCACAGATACGCAGTATTTT. Protein: CAIGTGRTDTQYF. The V and J genes are TRBV7-2 and TRBJ2-3; 8 positions match TRBD1. Per germline, CDR1 SGHTA and CDR2 FQGNSA. Trimming removed 10 bases from V and 1 base from J; junction bases left unmatched: 4. The CDR3 is made up of 13 amino acids.

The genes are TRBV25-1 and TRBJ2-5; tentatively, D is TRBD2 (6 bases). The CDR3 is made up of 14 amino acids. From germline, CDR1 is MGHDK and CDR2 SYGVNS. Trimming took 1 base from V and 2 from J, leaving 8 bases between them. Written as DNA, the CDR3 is TGTGCCAGCAGTGAATTCGGGGGACAAGAGACCCAGTACTTC. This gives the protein CASSEFGGQETQYF.

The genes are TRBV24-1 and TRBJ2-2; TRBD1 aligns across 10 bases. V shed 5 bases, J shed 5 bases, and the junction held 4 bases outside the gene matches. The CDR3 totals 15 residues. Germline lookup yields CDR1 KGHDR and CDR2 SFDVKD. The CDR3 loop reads CATSGTGGGTGELFF. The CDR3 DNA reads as TGTGCCACCAGTGGGACAGGGGGAGGAACCGGGGAGCTGTTTTTT.

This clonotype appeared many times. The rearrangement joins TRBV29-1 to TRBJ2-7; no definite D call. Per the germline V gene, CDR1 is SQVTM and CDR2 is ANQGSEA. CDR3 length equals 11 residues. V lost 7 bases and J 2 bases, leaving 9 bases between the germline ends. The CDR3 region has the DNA TGCAGCGGCTCCTCGGCCTACGAGCAGTACTTC. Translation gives CSGSSAYEQYF.

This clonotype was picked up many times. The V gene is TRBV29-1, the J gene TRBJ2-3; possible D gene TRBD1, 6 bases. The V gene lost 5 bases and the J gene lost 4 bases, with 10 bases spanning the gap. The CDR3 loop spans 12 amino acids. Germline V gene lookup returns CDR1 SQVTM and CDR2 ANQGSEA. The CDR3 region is CSVPGVPDTQYF. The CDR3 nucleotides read TGCAGCGTTCCAGGGGTCCCAGATACGCAGTATTTT.

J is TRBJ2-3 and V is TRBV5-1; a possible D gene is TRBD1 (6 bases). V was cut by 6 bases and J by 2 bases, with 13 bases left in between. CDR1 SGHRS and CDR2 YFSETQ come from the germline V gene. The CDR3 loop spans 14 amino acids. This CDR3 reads CASTLDRFTDTQYF. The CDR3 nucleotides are TGCGCCAGCACACTTGACAGGTTCACAGATACGCAGTATTTT. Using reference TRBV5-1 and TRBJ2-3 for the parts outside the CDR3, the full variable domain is KAGVTQTPRYLIKTRGQQVTLSCSPISGHRSVSWYQQTPGQGLQFLFEYFSETQRNKGNFPGRFSGRQFSNSRSEMNVSTLELGDSALYLCASTLDRFTDTQYFGPGTRLTVL.

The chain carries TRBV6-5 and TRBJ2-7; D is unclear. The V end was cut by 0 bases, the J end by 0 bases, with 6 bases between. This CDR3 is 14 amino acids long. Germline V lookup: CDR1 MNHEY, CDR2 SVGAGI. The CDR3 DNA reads TGTGCCAGCAGTTACTCTAAGGACTCCTACGAGCAGTACGTC. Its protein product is CASSYSKDSYEQYV.

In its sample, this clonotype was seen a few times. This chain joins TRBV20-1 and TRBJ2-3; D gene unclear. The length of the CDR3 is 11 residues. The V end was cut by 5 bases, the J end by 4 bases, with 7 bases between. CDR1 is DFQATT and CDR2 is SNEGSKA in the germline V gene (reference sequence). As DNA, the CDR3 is TGCAGTGCTGCCCACTCAGATACGCAGTATTTT. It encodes CSAAHSDTQYF.

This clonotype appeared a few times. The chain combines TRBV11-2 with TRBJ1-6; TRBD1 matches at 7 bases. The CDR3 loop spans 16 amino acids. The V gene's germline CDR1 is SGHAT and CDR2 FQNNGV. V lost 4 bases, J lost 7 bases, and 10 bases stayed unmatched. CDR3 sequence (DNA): TGTGCCAGCAGCTCCCTAGGCCAGGGGGTGAATTCACCCCTCCACTTT. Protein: CASSSLGQGVNSPLHF.

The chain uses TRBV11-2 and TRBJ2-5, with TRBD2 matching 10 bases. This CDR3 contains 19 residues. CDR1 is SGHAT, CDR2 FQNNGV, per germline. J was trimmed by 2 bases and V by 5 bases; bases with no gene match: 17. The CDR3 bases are TGTGCCAGCAGCCCCTTTATAGTCCTAGCGGGGGCCCAACAAGAGACCCAGTACTTC. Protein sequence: CASSPFIVLAGAQQETQYF.

CDR3 amino acids: CASSPRAGASQYF. In DNA, the CDR3 is TGTGCCAGCAGTCCACGGGCAGGGGCGTCCCAGTACTTC. J is TRBJ2-5 and V is TRBV6-5; TRBD1 might be the D (6 bases). Trimming stripped 5 bases from V and 9 bases from J, with 16 bases between. Germline-derived CDR1 and CDR2 are MNHEY and SVGAGI. This CDR3 is 13 amino acids long.